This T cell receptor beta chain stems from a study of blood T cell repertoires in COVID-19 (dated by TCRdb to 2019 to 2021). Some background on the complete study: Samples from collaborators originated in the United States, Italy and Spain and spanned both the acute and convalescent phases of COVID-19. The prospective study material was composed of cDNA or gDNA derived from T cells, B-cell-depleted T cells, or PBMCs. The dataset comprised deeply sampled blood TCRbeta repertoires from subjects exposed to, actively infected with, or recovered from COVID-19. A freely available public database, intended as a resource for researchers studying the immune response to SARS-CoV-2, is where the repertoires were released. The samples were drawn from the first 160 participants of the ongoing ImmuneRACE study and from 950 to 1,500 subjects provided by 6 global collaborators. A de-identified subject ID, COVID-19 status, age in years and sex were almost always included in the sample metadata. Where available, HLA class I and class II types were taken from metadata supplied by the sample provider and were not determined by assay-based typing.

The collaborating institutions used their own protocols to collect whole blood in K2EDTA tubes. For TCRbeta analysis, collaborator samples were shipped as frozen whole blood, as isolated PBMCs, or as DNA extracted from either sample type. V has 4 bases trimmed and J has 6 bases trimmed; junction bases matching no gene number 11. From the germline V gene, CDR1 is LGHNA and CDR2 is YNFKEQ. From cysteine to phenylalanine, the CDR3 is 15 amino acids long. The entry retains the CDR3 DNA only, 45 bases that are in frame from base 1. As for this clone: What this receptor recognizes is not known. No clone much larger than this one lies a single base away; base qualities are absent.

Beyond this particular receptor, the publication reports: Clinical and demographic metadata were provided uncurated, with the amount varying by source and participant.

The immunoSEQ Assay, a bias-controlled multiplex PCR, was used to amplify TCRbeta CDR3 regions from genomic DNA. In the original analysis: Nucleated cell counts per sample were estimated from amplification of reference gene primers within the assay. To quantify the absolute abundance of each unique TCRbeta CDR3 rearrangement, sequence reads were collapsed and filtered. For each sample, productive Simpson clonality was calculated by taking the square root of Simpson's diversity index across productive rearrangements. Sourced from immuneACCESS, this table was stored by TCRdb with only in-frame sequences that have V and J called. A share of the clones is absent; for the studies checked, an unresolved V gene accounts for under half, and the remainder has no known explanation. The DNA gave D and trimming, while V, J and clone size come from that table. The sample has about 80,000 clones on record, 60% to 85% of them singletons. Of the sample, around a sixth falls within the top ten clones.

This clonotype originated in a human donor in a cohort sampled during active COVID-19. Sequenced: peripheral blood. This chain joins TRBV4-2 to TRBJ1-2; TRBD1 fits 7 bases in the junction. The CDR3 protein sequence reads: CASSPRQGNYDGYTF. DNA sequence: TGTGCCAGCAGCCCGCGACAGGGAAACTATGATGGCTACACCTTC.